This is a list of T cell receptor beta chains from one sample in a study of blood T cell repertoires in COVID-19. Using immunoSEQ multiplex PCR, the repertoire was profiled, and TCRdb retains in-frame clones only, with some absent. The table includes approximately 59,000 clones, about three quarters detected once. Source material: peripheral blood. The origin of the receptors is a man older than 75 with acute or convalescent COVID-19. The CDR3 runs from the conserved cysteine through the conserved F or W. The order of the fields is J gene, V gene, D gene, clone size, CDR3 protein, CDR3 DNA. D genes are given only for firm matches. Clone size is given for some rows only: seen once, a few or many times, or a class if the clone is expanded.

TRBJ2-5	TRBV18	TRBD1	NA	CASSLNQGAETQYF	TGTGCCAGCTCACTGAACCAGGGGGCGGAGACCCAGTACTTC
TRBJ1-1	TRBV9	NA	NA	CASSVVPGGTEAFF	TGTGCCAGCAGCGTAGTCCCGGGGGGTACTGAAGCTTTCTTT
TRBJ2-7	TRBV9	NA	NA	CASSVKGQKYEQYF	TGTGCCAGCAGCGTAAAGGGGCAGAAGTACGAGCAGTACTTC
TRBJ2-7	TRBV24-1	TRBD1	NA	CATSNILVGDREPYEQYF	TGTGCCACCAGTAATATTCTCGTTGGAGACAGGGAACCCTACGAGCAGTACTTC
TRBJ2-7	TRBV30	TRBD1	NA	CAWRTGQGLYEQYF	TGTGCCTGGAGAACTGGACAGGGATTGTACGAGCAGTACTTC
TRBJ2-7	TRBV11-2	NA	NA	CASSRGASYEQYF	TGTGCCAGCAGCCGCGGAGCATCCTACGAGCAGTACTTC
TRBJ2-1	TRBV5-1	TRBD2	NA	CASSPSGGGAVNEQFF	TGCGCCAGCAGCCCCTCTGGCGGGGGGGCGGTTAATGAGCAGTTCTTC
TRBJ1-1	TRBV7-8	TRBD1	NA	CASSFDRVVSEAFF	TGTGCCAGCAGCTTCGACAGGGTAGTCTCTGAAGCTTTCTTT
TRBJ1-3	TRBV10-3	NA	NA	CAISEAGGNTIYF	TGTGCCATCAGTGAGGCAGGAGGAAACACCATATATTTT
TRBJ2-3	TRBV2	TRBD2	NA	CASSEGGGVGNPNTQYF	TGTGCCAGCAGTGAAGGCGGGGGGGTTGGCAACCCCAATACGCAGTATTTT
TRBJ2-7	TRBV19	NA	NA	CASSSDTNSYEQYF	TGTGCCAGTAGTTCGGACACAAACTCCTACGAGCAGTACTTC
TRBJ2-3	TRBV5-4	NA	few	CASSKGVGTDTQYF	TGTGCCAGCAGCAAAGGGGTCGGCACAGATACGCAGTATTTT
TRBJ2-2	TRBV9	NA	once	CASSVGNRAPTGELFF	TGTGCCAGCAGCGTAGGGAACAGAGCCCCAACCGGGGAGCTGTTTTTT
TRBJ2-7	TRBV20-1	NA	NA	CSARGAYEQYF	TGCAGTGCTAGGGGAGCCTACGAGCAGTACTTC
TRBJ1-2	TRBV5-1	TRBD1	NA	CASSLGLNRGDGYTF	TGCGCCAGCAGCTTGGGATTGAACAGGGGTGATGGCTACACCTTC
TRBJ1-2	TRBV6-5	NA	NA	CASTPEGVERYTF	TGTGCCAGCACTCCGGAAGGGGTCGAGCGCTACACCTTC
TRBJ2-3	TRBV19	NA	many	CACRGGISTDTQYF	TGTGCCTGCCGGGGCGGGATTAGCACAGATACGCAGTATTTT
TRBJ1-1	TRBV4-2	NA	NA	CASSQGGYGTEAFF	TGTGCCAGCAGCCAAGGAGGGTATGGGACTGAAGCTTTCTTT
TRBJ1-2	TRBV6-5	TRBD1	NA	CASSLGQGQANYGYTF	TGTGCCAGCAGTTTGGGACAGGGCCAAGCTAACTATGGCTACACCTTC
TRBJ2-3	TRBV7-8	NA	once	CASSPPVRGRGDTQYF	TGTGCCAGCAGCCCTCCAGTGAGGGGGCGGGGAGATACGCAGTATTTT
TRBJ1-1	TRBV7-9	NA	few	CASSWEGYLNTEAFF	TGTGCCAGCAGCTGGGAGGGTTACCTGAACACTGAAGCTTTCTTT
TRBJ1-5	TRBV7-9	NA	few	CASSLAREQPQHF	TGTGCCAGCAGCTTAGCTAGGGAGCAGCCCCAGCATTTT
TRBJ1-3	TRBV6-5	NA	few	CASSKQGLSGNTIYF	TGTGCCAGCAGTAAACAGGGTTTAAGTGGAAACACCATATATTTT
TRBJ2-3	TRBV5-4	TRBD2	NA	CASSLGGGALWDTQYF	TGTGCCAGCAGCTTGGGCGGGGGGGCATTGTGGGATACGCAGTATTTT
TRBJ2-1	TRBV29-1	TRBD1	NA	CSSAGTGDGEQFF	TGCAGCTCTGCCGGGACAGGGGATGGTGAGCAGTTCTTC
TRBJ1-3	TRBV14	TRBD1	NA	CASSPSKTGTRGNTIYF	TGTGCCAGCAGCCCAAGCAAGACAGGGACCCGTGGAAACACCATATATTTT
TRBJ2-1	TRBV28	NA	NA	CASSHRAGQFF	TGTGCCAGCAGCCACAGAGCCGGGCAGTTCTTC
TRBJ2-7	TRBV9	NA	NA	CASSGGQDNSYEQYF	TGTGCCAGCAGCGGGGGGCAGGACAACTCCTACGAGCAGTACTTC
TRBJ2-7	TRBV5-1	TRBD1	NA	CASSLNRGRVEQYF	TGCGCCAGCAGCTTGAACAGGGGGCGCGTCGAGCAGTACTTC
TRBJ2-3	TRBV11-3	NA	NA	CASSSGQFHGDTQYF	TGTGCCAGCAGCTCTGGACAGTTCCACGGGGATACGCAGTATTTT
TRBJ2-1	TRBV5-1	TRBD2	NA	CASSPGASGYNEQFF	TGCGCCAGCAGCCCCGGGGCTAGCGGATACAATGAGCAGTTCTTC
TRBJ2-1	TRBV24-1	TRBD2	NA	CATSDLDFSGGRNEQFF	TGTGCCACCAGTGACTTAGATTTTAGCGGGGGCCGAAATGAGCAGTTCTTC
TRBJ1-2	TRBV27	NA	many	CASSMTGFNYGYTF	TGTGCCAGCAGTATGACAGGATTTAACTATGGCTACACCTTC
TRBJ2-2	TRBV10-3	NA	NA	CAIRGTGELFF	TGTGCCATCCGAGGGACCGGGGAGCTGTTTTTT
TRBJ2-1	TRBV5-1	TRBD2	NA	CASSTGGYNEQFF	TGCGCCAGCAGCACGGGGGGTTACAATGAGCAGTTCTTC
TRBJ2-3	TRBV4-2	TRBD2	NA	CASGRTSGVGDTQYF	TGTGCCAGCGGCCGAACTAGCGGGGTAGGGGATACGCAGTATTTT
TRBJ1-1	TRBV14	NA	NA	CASSQAWGDTEAFF	TGTGCCAGCAGCCAAGCGTGGGGGGACACTGAAGCTTTCTTT
TRBJ2-3	TRBV6-2/TRBV6-3	NA	NA	CASSYENGGPTDTQYF	TGTGCCAGCAGTTACGAGAACGGCGGTCCCACAGATACGCAGTATTTT
TRBJ1-6	TRBV6-6	TRBD1	NA	CAGTDRGYNSPLHF	TGTGCCGGAACAGACAGGGGTTATAATTCACCCCTCCACTTT
TRBJ2-5	TRBV10-3	TRBD1	NA	CAIRSDREETQYF	TGTGCCATCAGGAGCGACAGGGAAGAGACCCAGTACTTC
TRBJ1-5	TRBV6-5	NA	NA	CASRLAAGDQPQHF	TGTGCCAGCAGACTCGCCGCGGGGGATCAGCCCCAGCATTTT
TRBJ2-2	TRBV18	TRBD1	NA	CASSRGTANTGELFF	TGTGCCAGCTCACGAGGGACAGCGAACACCGGGGAGCTGTTTTTT
TRBJ1-1	TRBV3-1/TRBV3-2	NA	NA	CASSQVGQGSEAFF	TGTGCCAGCAGCCAAGTAGGTCAGGGGTCTGAAGCTTTCTTT
TRBJ2-1	TRBV5-1	TRBD2	once	CASSLAGTSGGRTSYNEQFF	TGCGCCAGCAGCTTGGCCGGGACTAGCGGGGGCCGGACATCCTACAATGAGCAGTTCTTC
TRBJ2-2	TRBV12-5	NA	NA	CASGGGGAGGELFF	TGTGCTAGTGGAGGAGGGGGCGCGGGCGGGGAGCTGTTTTTT
TRBJ2-1	TRBV3-1/TRBV3-2	TRBD2	NA	CASSQDPSGSQNEQFF	TGTGCCAGCAGCCAAGATCCTAGCGGGAGTCAGAATGAGCAGTTCTTC
TRBJ1-6	TRBV28	NA	NA	CATIDRRNSPLHF	TGTGCCACTATCGACAGGCGAAATTCACCCCTCCACTTT
TRBJ2-5	TRBV3-1/TRBV3-2	NA	few	CASSQARETQYF	TGTGCCAGCAGCCAAGCCCGGGAGACCCAGTACTTC
TRBJ1-5	TRBV7-2	TRBD1	NA	CASSSRTGHQPQHF	TGTGCCAGCAGCTCTCGGACAGGCCATCAGCCCCAGCATTTT
TRBJ2-7	TRBV28	TRBD1	NA	CASSLSPRGRYEQYF	TGTGCCAGCAGTTTATCTCCCAGGGGGAGATACGAGCAGTACTTC
TRBJ1-1	TRBV2	NA	NA	CASSDPDGYRKAFF	TGTGCCAGCAGTGATCCTGATGGTTACAGGAAAGCTTTCTTT
TRBJ2-2	TRBV5-1	NA	NA	CASSLNEGGAGELFF	TGCGCCAGCAGCTTGAATGAAGGGGGGGCCGGGGAGCTGTTTTTT
TRBJ1-1	TRBV12-3/TRBV12-4	NA	NA	CASSHRNTEAFF	TGTGCCAGCAGTCACAGGAACACTGAAGCTTTCTTT
TRBJ2-7	TRBV7-2	TRBD2	NA	CASSLGLAGGREQYF	TGTGCCAGCAGCTTGGGACTAGCGGGGGGGAGGGAGCAGTACTTC
TRBJ2-5	TRBV7-9	TRBD2	NA	CASSLASGWELETQYF	TGTGCCAGCAGCTTGGCTAGCGGATGGGAACTAGAGACCCAGTACTTC